These 15 T cell receptor beta chains share one sample of origin, sequenced in a study of metastatic and nonmetastatic thyroid tumors. TCRdb redid the clone calls on the PCR reads using MiXCR. The sample consists of about 12,000 clones, about 27% of them appearing once. No treatment of any kind had been given to any patient before thyroid surgery. Sample: tumor tissue. The receptors here all came from a female donor with papillary thyroid cancer or a benign thyroid nodule (not recorded which). Some clones in this sample may be carry-over from other donors' samples.

A remark on this clone: The germline gene is not matched at one end of the junction; a read error may be the cause. V and J are TRBV6-5 and TRBJ1-2; 7 nucleotides align to TRBD1. Germline values: CDR1 MNHEY, CDR2 SVGAGI. The CDR3 spans 17 residues. The CDR3 nucleotides are TGTACCAGCAGTTACCGCTCCCTTACAGGGGTCGATGGTGGCTACACCTTC. Its translation is CTSSYRSLTGVDGGYTF.

At least ten counts were recorded for this clone. One base away lies a much larger clone, so this may be a sequencing read error. The chain uses TRBV6-2 or TRBV6-3 and TRBJ2-4, with TRBD2 matching over 13 bases. Germline V gene data show CDR1 as MNHEY and CDR2 as SVGEGT. V gave up 6 bases and J gave up 8 bases; unmatched junction bases: 10. CDR3 size: 16 residues. The CDR3 coding sequence is TGTGCCAGCAGAACGGGGACTAGCGGGGATGGGGACATTCAGTACTTC. Its protein product is CASRTGTSGDGDIQYF.

This clone has only a few counts. A read error may explain this, as a much larger clone is one base away. The V and J genes are TRBV20-1 and TRBJ2-1, with 12 bases matching TRBD2. From germline, CDR1 is DFQATT and CDR2 SNEGSKA (reference sequence). Trimming removed 5 bases from V and 6 bases from J; junction bases left unmatched: 8. This CDR3 is 15 amino acids long. CDR3 DNA sequence: TGCAGTGCTTCGCGACTAGCGGGGGCCATCAATGAGCAGTTCTTC. It codes for CSASRLAGAINEQFF.

The V and J genes are TRBV30 and TRBJ2-1; 10 bases are a match to TRBD2. V lost 3 bases, J lost 10 bases, and 9 bases stayed unmatched. The CDR3 sequence is 14 residues long. From germline, CDR1 is GTSNPN and CDR2 SVGIG (reference sequence). The CDR3 here is CAWSSLAGVNEQFF. The CDR3 nucleotides read TGTGCCTGGAGCTCTCTAGCGGGAGTCAACGAGCAGTTCTTC.

The chain is built from TRBV28 and TRBJ1-2; possibly TRBD1 for D (6 bases). There are 14 residues in the CDR3. Germline V gene data show CDR1 as MDHEN and CDR2 as SYDVKM. Trimming stripped 5 bases from V and 8 bases from J, with 18 bases between. This chain's CDR3 is CASSPSDRTLGYTF. As DNA, the CDR3 is TGTGCCAGCAGTCCCTCTGACAGGACCCTGGGCTACACCTTC.

A note on this clone: This may come from a read error, since a much larger clone is one base off. V usage is TRBV7-3 and J usage is TRBJ2-1, with a tentative D call TRBD2 (6 bases). Germline V gene data show CDR1 as SGHTA and CDR2 as FQGTGA. The CDR3 is made up of 20 amino acids. V lost 1 base, J lost 3 bases, and 25 bases lay in between. The CDR3 here is CASSLSGDSGVGVYYNEQFF. The CDR3 DNA reads TGTGCCAGCAGCTTAAGTGGGGATAGCGGAGTAGGGGTCTACTACAATGAGCAGTTCTTC.

This clone was seen a few times. This rearrangement joins TRBV4-1 to TRBJ2-6; the D is unclear. Germline V gives CDR1 MGHRA, CDR2 YSYEKL. The CDR3 consists of 13 residues. V shed 1 base and J shed 5 bases, with 3 bases lying between them. The CDR3 DNA sequence: TGCGCCAGCAGCCAAGGGAGGGCCAACGTCCTGACTTTC. This translates into CASSQGRANVLTF.

This clone appeared many times. The J gene is TRBJ2-1, the V gene TRBV7-3, with D possibly being TRBD1 (6 bases). Germline V lookup: CDR1 SGHTA, CDR2 FQGTGA. The CDR3 runs to 15 residues. V lost 0 bases and J lost 10, with 16 bases in between. CDR3 nucleotide sequence: TGTGCCAGCAGCTTAACGGGGGCTTCCTGGGGAGAGCAGTTCTTC. Translating gives CASSLTGASWGEQFF. The variable domain in full, completed from reference TRBV7-3 and TRBJ2-1, reads GAGVSQTPSNKVTEKGKYVELRCDPISGHTALYWYRQSLGQGPEFLIYFQGTGAADDSGLPNDRFFAVRPEGSVSTLKIQRTERGDSAVYLCASSLTGASWGEQFFGPGTRLTVL.

This chain joins TRBV7-8 and TRBJ1-2; D possibly corresponds to TRBD1 (5 bases). V dropped 7 bases and J dropped 6 bases, with 15 bases sitting between them. This CDR3 is 13 amino acids long. Germline lookup yields CDR1 SGHVS and CDR2 FQNEAQ. CDR3 residues: CASIQTGYDGYTF. Written as DNA, the CDR3 is TGTGCCAGCATCCAAACAGGTTACGATGGCTACACCTTC.

The V gene is TRBV20-1, the J gene TRBJ2-1; D is unclear. The CDR3 contains 14 residues. The germline V and J ends were trimmed by 6 bases and 4 bases, with 16 bases remaining between them. CDR1 is DFQATT and CDR2 is SNEGSKA in the germline V gene (reference sequence). DNA of the CDR3: TGCAGTGCCCCTACCCCGACTGGGTACAATGAGCAGTTCTTC. It translates to CSAPTPTGYNEQFF.

This clone was picked up many times. The chain combines TRBV12-3 or TRBV12-4 with TRBJ2-3; D gene ambiguous. This CDR3 is 12 amino acids long. Trimming shortened V by 4 bases and J by 4 bases, and 6 bases separated the two germline ends. The CDR3 nucleotides read TGTGCCAGCAGTTCGACCGCAGATACGCAGTATTTT. It yields the protein CASSSTADTQYF.

The chain carries TRBV11-1 and TRBJ2-7; 9 bases line up with TRBD2. Germline CDR1 SGHAT, CDR2 FQDESV (reference sequence). The CDR3 length is 17 residues. Germline trimming cut 1 base from V and 3 bases from J; bases unmatched to any gene: 10. For the CDR3, the DNA is TGTGCCAGCAGCTTAGTGTGGGGTAGCGGGAGTTACTACGAGCAGTACTTC. Amino acid sequence: CASSLVWGSGSYYEQYF.

This clone is deemed medium-sized (0.01 to 0.1%). The chain recombines TRBV6-2 or TRBV6-3 with TRBJ2-7, with a tentative D call TRBD2 (5 bases). Germline-derived CDR1 and CDR2 are MNHEY and SVGEGT. Trimming took off 7 bases at V and 4 bases at J, with 17 bases between the two ends. The CDR3 covers 14 residues. The CDR3 loop is CASTQPYTGYEQYF. The DNA of the CDR3 is TGTGCCAGCACCCAACCTTATACGGGGTACGAGCAGTACTTC.

The chain couples TRBV20-1 to TRBJ1-1, with D tentatively TRBD1 (5 bases). Germline V CDR1 and CDR2: DFQATT, SNEGSKA (reference sequence). The CDR3 loop spans 17 amino acids. Deletions cut 3 bases from V and 2 bases from J, with 22 bases between. The CDR3 bases are TGCAGTGCTAGCTCCCACAGGTACTCCGGCTACAACACTGAAGCTTTCTTT. It yields the protein CSASSHRYSGYNTEAFF.

This clone was seen repeatedly, ten times or more. This sequence joins TRBV20-1 and TRBJ1-1; TRBD1 might be the D (5 bases). CDR3 size: 14 residues. Germline assignment: CDR1 DFQATT and CDR2 SNEGSKA (reference sequence). Trimming took off 0 bases at V and 5 bases at J, with 13 bases between the two ends. The CDR3 DNA reads as TGCAGTGCTAGAGATAATGCGGGGCCGACTGAAGCTTTCTTT. It translates to CSARDNAGPTEAFF.